Listed below are T cell receptor beta chains from one sample, sequenced in a study of cytomegalovirus exposure and HLA in healthy donors. Profiled with immunoSEQ multiplex PCR; TCRdb holds only in-frame clones, not every one. The table shows tens of thousands of clones, with approximately 79% occurring only once. Sequencing was done on a sample of PBMCs. Every receptor here comes from a woman aged 30 to 39 in good health and CMV-seronegative. CDR3s leave out the opening cysteine and the closing phenylalanine or tryptophan.

>13|TRBJ1-1|TRBV5-1
ASSFSQGPHTEAF
>12|TRBJ2-7|TRBV2
ASSEFSGAYEQY
>12|TRBJ1-1|TRBV5-1
ASSLGQGTTEAF
>13|TRBJ1-2|TRBV5-5
ASSLEGLPNYGYT
>15|TRBJ2-5|TRBV9
ASSVGGSGGAGETQY
>12|TRBJ2-3|TRBV6-5
ASSRGQVTDTQY
>13|TRBJ2-1|TRBV10-3
AISTGTGIENEQF
>11|TRBJ1-1|TRBV18
ASSPGQGGEAF
>10|TRBJ2-1|TRBV6-1
ASWDRPNEQF
>10|TRBJ1-1|TRBV9
ASSVASGEAF
>13|TRBJ2-1|TRBV19
ASSIQQGPYNEQF
>9|TRBJ2-1|TRBV5-4
ASSAINEQF
>16|TRBJ2-1|TRBV18
ASSPDASGGPTYNEQF
>12|TRBJ1-2|TRBV13
ASSLEAEDYGYT
>15|TRBJ2-3|TRBV18
ASSPVRTGVGTDTQY
>12|TRBJ2-7|TRBV14
ASSQGLTSYEQY
>12|TRBJ2-7|TRBV13
ASSLGAGGGEQY
>14|TRBJ1-5|TRBV30
AWSPPTGGVGQPQH
>12|TRBJ2-7|TRBV9
ASSVETGTYEQY
>11|TRBJ1-5|TRBV19
ASSTSLDQPQH
>13|TRBJ1-5|TRBV19
ASSIVGTGRQPQH
>12|TRBJ2-7|TRBV5-1
ASSLEQGAYEQY
>15|TRBJ2-5|TRBV11-3
ASSRKGGNGRRETQY
>9|-|TRBV6-5
ASSRRGEQY
>17|TRBJ2-1|TRBV7-2
ASSLGTASGGPIYNEQF
>12|TRBJ1-1|TRBV2
ASSEQGMNTEAF
>11|TRBJ1-2|TRBV7-2
ASSSLPNYGYT
>13|TRBJ1-2|TRBV5-4
ASSAGQTPNYGYT
>13|TRBJ2-3|TRBV9
ASSVTSGHTDTQY
>11|TRBJ2-5|TRBV5-6
ASSGDRQETQY
>14|TRBJ1-5|TRBV30
AWQPQGIPSNQPQH
>13|TRBJ2-1|TRBV19
ASSPGHRSNNEQF
>12|TRBJ1-1|TRBV5-1
ASSKDSTNTEAF
>11|TRBJ2-3|TRBV7-2
ASRGQGTDTQY
>14|TRBJ2-1|TRBV13
ASSLVSLAGFNEQF
>10|TRBJ1-1|TRBV6-4
ASSGQGGEAF
>11|TRBJ2-1|TRBV19
ASKEGGQGEQF
>13|TRBJ1-5|TRBV4-1
ASSQVERRGQPQH
>12|TRBJ1-2|TRBV30
ALSEGGVLYGYT